The rows below give T cell receptor beta chains drawn from one sample of a study of beta chain features in type 1 diabetes. Clones were sequenced by immunoSEQ multiplex PCR, and TCRdb holds only the in-frame ones, with some missing. In the table there are 300,000 to 450,000 clones, 9.6% of which are singletons. The sequenced material came from central memory CD4+ T cells from blood. These receptors came from a man aged 30 to 39 with type 1 diabetes. Both conserved end residues are part of each CDR3. The order of the fields is clone size, V gene, D gene, J gene, CDR3 protein, CDR3 DNA. A D gene is named only where the DNA matches it firmly. Clone size appears in some rows only: once, few, many, or a class for an expanded clone.

>many|TRBV7-2|NA|TRBJ1-4
CASSRLPQKGGEKLFF
TGTGCCAGCAGCCGTCTACCACAGAAGGGCGGAGAAAAACTGTTTTTT
>few|TRBV5-1|NA|TRBJ1-1
CASSQGGDTEAFF
TGCGCCAGCAGCCAGGGTGGGGACACTGAAGCTTTCTTT
>few|TRBV7-2|NA|TRBJ2-1
CASSLGYNEQFF
TGTGCCAGCAGCTTAGGATACAATGAGCAGTTCTTC
>few|TRBV4-1|TRBD1|TRBJ2-7
CASSPGTGGYEQYF
TGTGCCAGCAGCCCGGGGACAGGGGGCTACGAGCAGTACTTC
>NA|TRBV18|TRBD2|TRBJ2-7
CASSPSGRLSYEQYF
TGTGCCAGCTCACCTAGCGGGAGGCTCTCCTACGAGCAGTACTTC
>NA|TRBV5-4|NA|TRBJ2-3
CASSRPGSTDTQYF
TGTGCCAGCAGCCGGCCGGGTAGCACAGATACGCAGTATTTT
>NA|TRBV6-5|TRBD2|TRBJ2-3
CASSQLALSTDTQYF
TGTGCCAGCAGCCAACTAGCGTTAAGCACAGATACGCAGTATTTT
>few|TRBV7-9|NA|TRBJ2-7
CASSLAGRDLSEQYF
TGTGCCAGCAGCTTAGCAGGGCGGGATTTGAGTGAGCAGTACTTC
>few|TRBV7-9|NA|TRBJ1-1
CASRPGRHTEAFF
TGTGCCAGCAGACCGGGTCGGCACACTGAAGCTTTCTTT
>many|TRBV4-3|NA|TRBJ2-1
CASSQLRVADYNEQFF
TGCGCCAGCAGCCAGTTAAGGGTGGCCGACTACAATGAGCAGTTCTTC
>few|TRBV7-2|TRBD2|TRBJ2-1
CASSASGTSGIAQIEQFF
TGTGCCAGCAGCGCCTCCGGGACTAGCGGGATCGCGCAGATTGAGCAGTTCTTC
>medium-sized|TRBV7-9|NA|TRBJ2-3
CASSSRVASDGTDTQYF
TGTGCCAGCAGCTCCAGGGTAGCGTCGGACGGCACAGATACGCAGTATTTT
>few|TRBV9|NA|TRBJ2-5
CASRRGIQETQYF
TGTGCCAGCAGACGCGGAATCCAAGAGACCCAGTACTTC
>few|TRBV6-6|NA|TRBJ1-4
CASRHGPKFEKLFF
TGTGCCAGCAGACACGGCCCGAAGTTTGAAAAACTGTTTTTT
>many|TRBV4-1|NA|TRBJ1-4
CASSQADRNEKLFF
TGCGCCAGCAGCCAAGCGGACAGAAATGAAAAACTGTTTTTT
>many|TRBV7-9|TRBD1|TRBJ2-7
CASSYLQGAKNEQYF
TGTGCCAGCAGCTACCTACAGGGGGCGAAGAACGAGCAGTACTTC
>few|TRBV6-6|TRBD1|TRBJ2-3
CASSQAGQADTQYF
TGTGCCAGCAGTCAAGCTGGACAGGCAGATACGCAGTATTTT
>NA|TRBV5-6|NA|TRBJ1-1
CASSFDTLNTEAFF
TGTGCCAGCAGCTTTGACACCTTGAACACTGAAGCTTTCTTT
>NA|TRBV5-4|NA|TRBJ2-1
CASSTSGRGNEQFF
TGTGCCAGCAGCACTAGCGGCAGGGGGAATGAGCAGTTCTTC
>NA|TRBV15|NA|TRBJ2-7
CATSRVLGEQYF
TGTGCCACCAGCAGAGTATTGGGCGAGCAGTACTTC
>few|TRBV25-1|NA|TRBJ2-7
CASSVQRGTVLYEQYF
TGTGCCAGCAGTGTGCAACGCGGGACAGTCCTTTACGAGCAGTACTTC
>NA|TRBV7-2|TRBD1|TRBJ1-1
CASSADRGTEAFF
TGTGCCAGCAGCGCAGACAGGGGTACTGAAGCTTTCTTT
>NA|TRBV19|TRBD1|TRBJ1-5
CASSPSGAGGRGQPQHF
TGTGCCAGTAGTCCCTCTGGGGCAGGGGGACGGGGTCAGCCCCAGCATTTT
>NA|TRBV6-1|TRBD1|TRBJ1-5
CASSKTGVQPQHF
TGTGCCAGCAGTAAGACAGGGGTTCAGCCCCAGCATTTT
>few|TRBV10-3|TRBD1|TRBJ1-2
CAISGFNRDRKYYGYTF
TGTGCCATCAGTGGATTTAACCGGGACAGGAAATACTATGGCTACACCTTC
>NA|TRBV28|NA|TRBJ1-2
CASRFSGYGYTF
TGTGCCAGCCGATTCTCAGGATATGGCTACACCTTC
>many|TRBV19|TRBD2|TRBJ2-3
CASSIVRAQKTGTSGTESRDTQYF
TGTGCCAGTAGTATAGTCCGGGCACAAAAAACCGGGACTAGCGGGACCGAGAGTAGAGATACGCAGTATTTT
>few|TRBV7-6|NA|TRBJ2-5
CASSPGAGWMETQYF
TGTGCCAGCAGCCCCGGGGCAGGGTGGATGGAGACCCAGTACTTC
>many|TRBV10-3|NA|TRBJ1-5
CAISETHSNQPQHF
TGTGCCATCAGTGAAACCCATAGCAATCAGCCCCAGCATTTT
>many|TRBV6-6|NA|TRBJ1-3
CASKGGAGNTIYF
TGTGCCAGCAAAGGCGGGGCTGGAAACACCATATATTTT
>many|TRBV7-9|NA|TRBJ2-5
CASSLITGGETQYF
TGTGCCAGCAGCTTAATTACAGGAGGAGAGACCCAGTACTTC
>NA|TRBV5-4|NA|TRBJ1-5
CASSLMDQPQHF
TGTGCCAGCAGCTTGATGGATCAGCCCCAGCATTTT
>few|TRBV5-1|NA|TRBJ2-3
CASSLEGYSTDTQYF
TGCGCCAGCAGCTTGGAAGGTTACAGCACAGATACGCAGTATTTT
>many|TRBV11-2|TRBD2|TRBJ2-1
CASRTSGTTDYNEQFF
TGTGCCAGCAGGACATCCGGGACTACAGACTACAATGAGCAGTTCTTC
>few|TRBV27|TRBD2|TRBJ2-2
CASNLLAGVAGELFF
TGTGCCAGCAACCTACTAGCGGGAGTTGCCGGGGAGCTGTTTTTT
>NA|TRBV7-9|NA|TRBJ2-3
CASSLSGPDTQYF
TGTGCCAGCAGCTTATCAGGGCCAGATACGCAGTATTTT
>NA|TRBV6-6|NA|TRBJ2-2
CASQDEGPTGELFF
TGTGCCAGCCAAGATGAGGGCCCCACCGGGGAGCTGTTTTTT
>many|TRBV28|TRBD1|TRBJ1-1
CASTPPTGGYTEAFF
TGTGCCAGCACCCCTCCGACAGGGGGGTACACTGAAGCTTTCTTT